This TCR beta chain was identified during a study of blood T cell repertoires in COVID-19. Clones were sequenced by immunoSEQ multiplex PCR, and TCRdb holds only the in-frame ones, with some missing. This sample has about 140,000 clones, with about 85% found just once. The sequence was collected from a human donor with COVID-19, enrolled during active disease. The donor label of this sample is uncertain. Sequenced material: peripheral blood.

The CDR3 DNA follows: TGTGCCAGTAGTATACAGTGGAACACCGGGGAGCTGTTTTTT. Amino acid sequence: CASSIQWNTGELFF. The chain uses TRBV19 and TRBJ2-2; D unclear. The CDR3 has 14 amino acids. V lost 2 bases and J 1 base, leaving 5 bases between the germline ends. Germline-derived CDR1 and CDR2 are LNHDA and SQIVND (reference sequence).